This TCR beta chain originates from a study of neurological immune-mediated disorders. The J segment lost 0 bases and the V segment lost 8 bases, leaving 14 bases of the junction unmatched. This CDR3 is built from 16 residues. Germline lookup yields CDR1 SGHRS and CDR2 YFSETQ. The authors made cDNA by 5'RACE with 10-nucleotide random UMIs. TCRdb reprocessed the 5' RACE reads with MiXCR, giving one entry per CDR3 protein. The repertoire holds about 30,000 distinct CDR3 sequences, approximately 5% seen once, with roughly 1.9% in the top ten. Study-level points and caveats: Sharing of CDR3 amino acid sequences among expanded clones across subjects was absent, suggesting private repertoires in all groups.

This clonotype was recorded at least ten times. Its antigen remains unidentified. As healthy controls, volunteers from a blood bank in Maryland, USA, were used. The cells used in sorted libraries, CD4+ or CD8+ T cells, numbered some 1 million. The chain links TRBV5-1 to TRBJ2-7, with 7 bases aligning to TRBD1. The receptor's source is a woman between 50 and 59 years old in good health. Sample: CD4+ T cells from blood. This CDR3 reads CASRPTSGQNSYEQYF. CDR3 DNA: TGCGCCAGTAGACCTACTTCGGGACAGAACTCCTACGAGCAGTACTTC.